The clone carrying this T cell receptor (beta chain) was observed at least ten times. V lost 4 bases and J lost 3; bases outside the gene matches: 12. In germline, CDR1 is SGHRS, CDR2 YFSETQ. This CDR3 is 18 amino acids long. These data belong to a study of neurological immune-mediated disorders. 2 million unsorted PBMCs were stored in RNAlater at -80 °C before RNA extraction. The cDNA came from 5'RACE, which used 10-nucleotide random UMIs. TCRdb itself ran the 5' RACE reads through MiXCR, one entry per CDR3 protein. The sample has 65,000 to 80,000 distinct CDR3 sequences, approximately 5% seen once; the top ten hold roughly 2.2%.

V and J are TRBV5-1 and TRBJ2-3; 12 bases align to TRBD2. The receptor was isolated from a woman in her 70s with multiple sclerosis. The sample was PBMCs. The CDR3 is CASSPRPSGRARTDTQYF. DNA for the CDR3: TGCGCCAGCAGCCCCCGGCCTAGCGGGAGGGCCAGGACAGATACGCAGTATTTT.